This T cell receptor (beta chain) was recorded in a study of response to subunit inactivated influenza vaccine. TCRdb reanalysed the RT-PCR reads using MiXCR and keeps one entry per CDR3 protein. The table records under 950,000 distinct CDR3 sequences, approximately 22% of them present only once. Note on this clonotype: The germline gene is not matched at one end of the junction; a read error may be the cause.

The CDR3 runs to 14 residues. Germline CDR1 is SQVTM and CDR2 is ANQGSEA. The gene calls are TRBV29-1 and TRBJ1-1, with 7 bases lining up with TRBD1. The sequence was collected from a man aged 50-59 years who received an inactivated influenza vaccine. This sample comprised PBMCs from blood, obtained more than 4 days after vaccination. In DNA, the CDR3 is TGCAGCGATGAAGATGCTGACGGCAGGGGGGCTGCTTTCTTT. Its protein is CSDEDADGRGAAFF.